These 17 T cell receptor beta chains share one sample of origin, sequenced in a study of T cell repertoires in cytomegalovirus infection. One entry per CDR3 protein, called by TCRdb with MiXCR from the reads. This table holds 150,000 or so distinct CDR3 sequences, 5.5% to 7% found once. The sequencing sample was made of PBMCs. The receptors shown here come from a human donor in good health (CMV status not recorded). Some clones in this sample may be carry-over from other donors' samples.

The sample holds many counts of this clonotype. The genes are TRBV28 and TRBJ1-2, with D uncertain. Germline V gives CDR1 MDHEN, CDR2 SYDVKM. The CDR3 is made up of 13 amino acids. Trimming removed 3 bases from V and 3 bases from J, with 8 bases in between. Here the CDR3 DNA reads TGTGCCAGCAGTTTGCAGTTAGACTATGGCTACACCTTC. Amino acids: CASSLQLDYGYTF.

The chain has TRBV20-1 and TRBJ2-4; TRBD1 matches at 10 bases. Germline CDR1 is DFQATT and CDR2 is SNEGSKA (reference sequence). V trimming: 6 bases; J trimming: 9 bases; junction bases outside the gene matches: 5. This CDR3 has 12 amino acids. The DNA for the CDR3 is TGCAGTGCGGGGGACAGGGGACTCATTCAGTACTTC. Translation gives CSAGDRGLIQYF.

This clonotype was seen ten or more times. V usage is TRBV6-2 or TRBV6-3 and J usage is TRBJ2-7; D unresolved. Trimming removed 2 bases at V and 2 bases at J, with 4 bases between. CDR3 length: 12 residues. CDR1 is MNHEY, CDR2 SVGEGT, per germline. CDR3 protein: CASSYPTYEQYF. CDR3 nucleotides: TGTGCCAGCAGTTACCCCACCTACGAGCAGTACTTC.

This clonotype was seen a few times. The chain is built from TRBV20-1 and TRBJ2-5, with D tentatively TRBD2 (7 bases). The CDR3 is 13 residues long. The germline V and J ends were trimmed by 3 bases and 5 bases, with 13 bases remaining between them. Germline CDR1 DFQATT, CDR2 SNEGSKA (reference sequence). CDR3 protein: CSASPGGLETQYF. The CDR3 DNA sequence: TGCAGTGCTAGCCCCGGGGGGCTGGAGACCCAGTACTTC.

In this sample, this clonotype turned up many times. CDR3 residues: CASRERPGQKETQYF. Written as DNA, the CDR3 is TGTGCCAGCCGAGAGAGACCGGGACAGAAAGAGACCCAGTACTTC. The chain recombines TRBV7-2 with TRBJ2-5; 7 bases are a match to TRBD1. Germline-derived CDR1 and CDR2 are SGHTA and FQGNSA. With V trimmed by 8 bases and J by 3 bases, 12 bases remained unmatched. CDR3 size: 15 residues. The full variable domain, rest sourced from reference TRBV7-2 and TRBJ2-5, is GAGVSQSPSNKVTEKGKDVELRCDPISGHTALYWYRQSLGQGLEFLIYFQGNSAPDKSGLPSDRFSAERTGGSVSTLTIQRTQQEDSAVYLCASRERPGQKETQYFGPGTRLLVL.

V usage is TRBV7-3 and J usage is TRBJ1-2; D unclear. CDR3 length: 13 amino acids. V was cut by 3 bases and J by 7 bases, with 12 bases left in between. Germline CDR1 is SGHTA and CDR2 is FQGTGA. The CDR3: CASSFGGSAGYTF. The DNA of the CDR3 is TGTGCCAGCAGCTTTGGAGGTTCCGCTGGCTACACCTTC. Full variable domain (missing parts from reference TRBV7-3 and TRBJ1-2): GAGVSQTPSNKVTEKGKYVELRCDPISGHTALYWYRQSLGQGPEFLIYFQGTGAADDSGLPNDRFFAVRPEGSVSTLKIQRTERGDSAVYLCASSFGGSAGYTFGSGTRLTVV.

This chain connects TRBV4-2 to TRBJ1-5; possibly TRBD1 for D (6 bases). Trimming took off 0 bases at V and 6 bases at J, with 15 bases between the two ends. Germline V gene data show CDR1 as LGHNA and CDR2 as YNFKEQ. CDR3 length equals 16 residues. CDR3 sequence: CASSQEQGGSGQPQHF. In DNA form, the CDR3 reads TGTGCCAGCAGCCAAGAACAGGGTGGAAGCGGTCAGCCCCAGCATTTT.

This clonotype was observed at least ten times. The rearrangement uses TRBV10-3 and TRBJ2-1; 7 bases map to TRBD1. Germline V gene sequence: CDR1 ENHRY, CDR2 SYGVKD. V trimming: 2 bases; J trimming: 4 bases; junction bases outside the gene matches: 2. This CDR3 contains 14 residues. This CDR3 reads CAISEEQGYNEQFF. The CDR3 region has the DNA TGTGCCATCAGTGAGGAACAGGGGTACAATGAGCAGTTCTTC.

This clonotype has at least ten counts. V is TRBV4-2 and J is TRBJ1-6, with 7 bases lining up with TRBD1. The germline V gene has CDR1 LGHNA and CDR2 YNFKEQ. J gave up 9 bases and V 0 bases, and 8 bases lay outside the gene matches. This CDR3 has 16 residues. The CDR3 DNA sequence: TGTGCCAGCAGCCAAGAAGGACAGGCAACGGGTTCACCCCTCCACTTT. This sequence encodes CASSQEGQATGSPLHF.

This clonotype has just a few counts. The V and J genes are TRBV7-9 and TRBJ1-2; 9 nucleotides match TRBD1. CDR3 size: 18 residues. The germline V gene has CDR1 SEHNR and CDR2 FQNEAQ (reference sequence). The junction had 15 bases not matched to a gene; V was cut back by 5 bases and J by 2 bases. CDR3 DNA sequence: TGTGCCAGCAGCAGATCCGGGACAGGGCTATTTGGGAACTATGGCTACACCTTC. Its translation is CASSRSGTGLFGNYGYTF.

CDR3 residues: CSVGVKETQYF. In DNA form, the CDR3 reads TGCAGCGTCGGGGTGAAGGAGACCCAGTACTTC. The J gene is TRBJ2-5, the V gene TRBV29-1; weak D call: TRBD2 (5 bases). Germline V gene data show CDR1 as SQVTM and CDR2 as ANQGSEA. V lost 6 bases and J lost 5, with 10 bases in between. This CDR3 has 11 residues.

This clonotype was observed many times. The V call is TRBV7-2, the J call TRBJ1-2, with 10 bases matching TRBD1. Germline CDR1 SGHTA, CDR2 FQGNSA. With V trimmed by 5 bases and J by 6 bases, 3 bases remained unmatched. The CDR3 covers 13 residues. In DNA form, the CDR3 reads TGTGCCAGCAGCGCGGGACAGGGGCATGGCTACACCTTC. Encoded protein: CASSAGQGHGYTF. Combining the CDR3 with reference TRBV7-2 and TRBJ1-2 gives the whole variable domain GAGVSQSPSNKVTEKGKDVELRCDPISGHTALYWYRQSLGQGLEFLIYFQGNSAPDKSGLPSDRFSAERTGGSVSTLTIQRTQQEDSAVYLCASSAGQGHGYTFGSGTRLTVV.

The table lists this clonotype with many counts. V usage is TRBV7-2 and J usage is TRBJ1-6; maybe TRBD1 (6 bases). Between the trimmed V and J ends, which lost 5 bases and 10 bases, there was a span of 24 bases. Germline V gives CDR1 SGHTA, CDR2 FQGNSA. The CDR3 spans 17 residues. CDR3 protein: CASSTTMSGGRGSPLHF. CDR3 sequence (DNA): TGTGCCAGCAGCACCACAATGTCCGGGGGGAGGGGGTCACCCCTCCACTTT.

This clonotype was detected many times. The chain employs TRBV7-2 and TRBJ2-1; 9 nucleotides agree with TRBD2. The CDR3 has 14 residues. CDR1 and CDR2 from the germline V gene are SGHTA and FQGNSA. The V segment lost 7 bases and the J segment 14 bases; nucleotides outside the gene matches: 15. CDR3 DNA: TGTGCCAGCAACCTTGGGATAGCGGGGGAGGGCAAGTTCTTC. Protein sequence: CASNLGIAGEGKFF.

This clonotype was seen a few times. The CDR3 loop is CSASTPRGLQETQYF. DNA for the CDR3: TGCAGTGCTAGCACCCCCCGGGGGCTCCAAGAGACCCAGTACTTC. The V call is TRBV20-1, the J call TRBJ2-5; the D call may be TRBD1 or TRBD2 (6 bases each). CDR1 and CDR2 from the germline V gene are DFQATT and SNEGSKA (reference sequence). This CDR3 is 15 amino acids long. V was trimmed by 3 bases and J by 1 base, leaving 15 bases between them.

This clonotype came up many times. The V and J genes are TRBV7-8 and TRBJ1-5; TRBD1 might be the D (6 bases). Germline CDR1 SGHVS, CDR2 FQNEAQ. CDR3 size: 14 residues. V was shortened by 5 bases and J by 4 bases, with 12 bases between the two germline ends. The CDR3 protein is CASSATTGNQPQHF. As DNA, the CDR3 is TGTGCCAGCAGCGCCACCACAGGGAATCAGCCCCAGCATTTT. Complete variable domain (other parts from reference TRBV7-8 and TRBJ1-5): GAGVSQSPRYKVAKRGQDVALRCDPISGHVSLFWYQQALGQGPEFLTYFQNEAQLDKSGLPSDRFFAERPEGSVSTLKIQRTQQEDSAVYLCASSATTGNQPQHFGDGTRLSIL.

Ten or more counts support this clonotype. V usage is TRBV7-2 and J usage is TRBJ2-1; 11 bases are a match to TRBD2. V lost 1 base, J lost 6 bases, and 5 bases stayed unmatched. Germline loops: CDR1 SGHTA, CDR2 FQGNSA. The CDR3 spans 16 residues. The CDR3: CASSLGASGGTNEQFF. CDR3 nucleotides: TGTGCCAGCAGCTTAGGCGCTAGCGGGGGGACCAATGAGCAGTTCTTC.